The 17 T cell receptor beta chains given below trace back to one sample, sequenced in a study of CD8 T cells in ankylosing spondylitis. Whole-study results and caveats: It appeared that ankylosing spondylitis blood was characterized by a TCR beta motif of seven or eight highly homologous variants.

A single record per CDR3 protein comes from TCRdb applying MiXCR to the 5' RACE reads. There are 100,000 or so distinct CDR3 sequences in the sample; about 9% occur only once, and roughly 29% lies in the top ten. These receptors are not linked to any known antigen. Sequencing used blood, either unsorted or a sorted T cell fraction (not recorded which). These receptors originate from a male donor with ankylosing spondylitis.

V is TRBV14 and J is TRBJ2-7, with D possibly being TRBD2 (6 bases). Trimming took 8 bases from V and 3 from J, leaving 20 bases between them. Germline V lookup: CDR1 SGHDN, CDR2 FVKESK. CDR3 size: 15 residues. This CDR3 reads CASGLRGNGIYEQYF. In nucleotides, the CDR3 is TGTGCCAGCGGGCTCCGGGGGAATGGGATCTACGAGCAGTACTTC.

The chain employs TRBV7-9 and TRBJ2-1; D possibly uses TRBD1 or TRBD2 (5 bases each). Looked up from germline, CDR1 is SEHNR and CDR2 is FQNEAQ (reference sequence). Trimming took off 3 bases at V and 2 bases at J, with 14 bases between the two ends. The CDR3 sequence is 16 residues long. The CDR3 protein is CASSFRGPGTYNEQFF. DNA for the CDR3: TGTGCCAGCAGCTTCCGGGGCCCGGGGACCTACAATGAGCAGTTCTTC.

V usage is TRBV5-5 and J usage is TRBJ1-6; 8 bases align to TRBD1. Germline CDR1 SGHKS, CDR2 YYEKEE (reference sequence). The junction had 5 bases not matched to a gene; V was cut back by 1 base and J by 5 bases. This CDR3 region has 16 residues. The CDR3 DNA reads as TGTGCCAGCAGCTTGAGGCAGGGGGCTGATAATTCACCCCTCCACTTT. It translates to CASSLRQGADNSPLHF.

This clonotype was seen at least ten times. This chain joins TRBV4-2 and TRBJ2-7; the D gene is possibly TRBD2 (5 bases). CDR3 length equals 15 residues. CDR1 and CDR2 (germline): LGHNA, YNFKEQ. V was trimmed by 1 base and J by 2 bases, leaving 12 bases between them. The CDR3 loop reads CASSQGWEPTYEQYF. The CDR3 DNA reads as TGTGCCAGCAGCCAAGGTTGGGAGCCAACCTACGAGCAGTACTTC.

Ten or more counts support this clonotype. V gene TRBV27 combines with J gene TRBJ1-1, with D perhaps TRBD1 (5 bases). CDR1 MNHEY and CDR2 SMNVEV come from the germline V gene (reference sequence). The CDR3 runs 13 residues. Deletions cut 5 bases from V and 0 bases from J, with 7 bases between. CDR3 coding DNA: TGTGCCAGCAGTGGGGGTCTGAACACTGAAGCTTTCTTT. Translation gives CASSGGLNTEAFF.

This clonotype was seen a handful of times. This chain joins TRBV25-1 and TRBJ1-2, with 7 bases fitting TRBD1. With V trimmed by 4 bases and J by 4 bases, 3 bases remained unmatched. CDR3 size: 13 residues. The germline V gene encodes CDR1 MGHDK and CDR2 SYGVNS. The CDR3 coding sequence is TGTGCCAGCAGTGTTGGGACAGTCTATGGCTACACCTTC. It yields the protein CASSVGTVYGYTF.

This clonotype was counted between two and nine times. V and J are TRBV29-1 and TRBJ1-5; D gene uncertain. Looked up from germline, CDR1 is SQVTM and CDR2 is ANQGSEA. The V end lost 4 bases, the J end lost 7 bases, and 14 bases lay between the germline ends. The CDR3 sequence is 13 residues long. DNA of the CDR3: TGCAGCGTTGGAGGAGAAGGGTCCCAGCCCCAGCATTTT. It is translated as CSVGGEGSQPQHF. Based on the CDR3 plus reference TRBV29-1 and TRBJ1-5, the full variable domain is SAVISQKPSRDICQRGTSLTIQCQVDSQVTMMFWYRQQPGQSLTLIATANQGSEATYESGFVIDKFPISRPNLTFSTLTVSNMSPEDSSIYLCSVGGEGSQPQHFGDGTRLSIL.

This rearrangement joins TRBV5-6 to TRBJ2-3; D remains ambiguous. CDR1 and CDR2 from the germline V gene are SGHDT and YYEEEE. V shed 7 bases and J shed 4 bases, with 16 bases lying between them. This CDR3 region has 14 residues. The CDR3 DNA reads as TGTGCCAGCTTAGCCGCCGCCGGACCAGATACGCAGTATTTT. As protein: CASLAAAGPDTQYF.

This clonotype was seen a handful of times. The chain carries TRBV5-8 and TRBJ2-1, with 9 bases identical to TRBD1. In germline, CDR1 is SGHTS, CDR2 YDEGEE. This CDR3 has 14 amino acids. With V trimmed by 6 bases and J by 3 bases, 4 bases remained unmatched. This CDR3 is CASNPGQGYNEQFF. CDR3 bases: TGTGCCAGCAACCCGGGACAGGGCTACAATGAGCAGTTCTTC.

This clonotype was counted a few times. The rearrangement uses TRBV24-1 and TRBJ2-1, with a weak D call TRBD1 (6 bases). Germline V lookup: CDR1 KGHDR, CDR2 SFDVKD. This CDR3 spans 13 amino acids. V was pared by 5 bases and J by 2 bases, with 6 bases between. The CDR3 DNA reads TGTGCCACCAGTGGGACAGCCTACAATGAGCAGTTCTTC. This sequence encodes CATSGTAYNEQFF.

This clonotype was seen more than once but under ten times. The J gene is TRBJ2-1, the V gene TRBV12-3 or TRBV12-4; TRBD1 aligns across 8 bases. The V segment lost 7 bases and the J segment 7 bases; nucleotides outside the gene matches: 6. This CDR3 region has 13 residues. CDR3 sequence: CASNPDRGNEQFF. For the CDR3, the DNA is TGTGCCAGCAACCCTGACAGGGGAAATGAGCAGTTCTTC.

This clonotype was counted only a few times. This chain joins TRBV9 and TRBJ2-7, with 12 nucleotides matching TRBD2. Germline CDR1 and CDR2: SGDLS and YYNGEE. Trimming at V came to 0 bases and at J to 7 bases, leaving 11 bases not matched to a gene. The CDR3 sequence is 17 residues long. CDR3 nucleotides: TGTGCCAGCAGCGTAGTAGGACTAGCGGGAACTTTTGGGGAGCAGTACTTC. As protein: CASSVVGLAGTFGEQYF.

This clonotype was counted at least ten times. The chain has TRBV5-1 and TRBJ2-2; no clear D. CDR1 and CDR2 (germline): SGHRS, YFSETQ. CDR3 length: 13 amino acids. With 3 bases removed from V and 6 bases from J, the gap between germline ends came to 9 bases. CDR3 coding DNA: TGCGCCAGCAGCTCGAGCAAGGCCGGGGAGCTGTTTTTT. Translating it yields CASSSSKAGELFF. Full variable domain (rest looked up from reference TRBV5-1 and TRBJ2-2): KAGVTQTPRYLIKTRGQQVTLSCSPISGHRSVSWYQQTPGQGLQFLFEYFSETQRNKGNFPGRFSGRQFSNSRSEMNVSTLELGDSALYLCASSSSKAGELFFGEGSRLTVL.

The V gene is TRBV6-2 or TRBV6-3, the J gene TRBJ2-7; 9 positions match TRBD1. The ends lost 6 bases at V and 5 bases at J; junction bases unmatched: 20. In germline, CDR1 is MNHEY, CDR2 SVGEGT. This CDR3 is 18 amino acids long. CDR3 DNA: TGTGCCAGCAGACTGACCCTAAACGGGACAGGGAGAGAGAACGAGCAGTACGTC. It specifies CASRLTLNGTGRENEQYV.

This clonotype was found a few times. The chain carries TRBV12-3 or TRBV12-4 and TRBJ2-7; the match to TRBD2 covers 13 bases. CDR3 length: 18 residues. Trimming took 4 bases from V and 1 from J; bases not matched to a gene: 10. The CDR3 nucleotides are TGTGCCAGCAGTTCCGGACTAGCGGGAGTCTCCCTTTCCTACGAGCAGTACTTC. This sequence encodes CASSSGLAGVSLSYEQYF.

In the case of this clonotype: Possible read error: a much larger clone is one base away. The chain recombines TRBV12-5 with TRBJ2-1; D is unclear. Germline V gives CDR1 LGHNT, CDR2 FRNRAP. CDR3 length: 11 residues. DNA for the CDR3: TGTGCTAGTGGTTTTGGGCCCGAGCAGCTCTTC. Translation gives CASGFGPEQLF.

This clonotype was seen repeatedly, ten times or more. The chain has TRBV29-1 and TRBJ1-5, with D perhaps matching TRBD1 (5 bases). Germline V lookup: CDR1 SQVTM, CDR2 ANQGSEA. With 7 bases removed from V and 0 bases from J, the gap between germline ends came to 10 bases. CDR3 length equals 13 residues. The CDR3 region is CSARDGSNQPQHF. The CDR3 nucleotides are TGCAGCGCGCGGGACGGTAGCAATCAGCCCCAGCATTTT.